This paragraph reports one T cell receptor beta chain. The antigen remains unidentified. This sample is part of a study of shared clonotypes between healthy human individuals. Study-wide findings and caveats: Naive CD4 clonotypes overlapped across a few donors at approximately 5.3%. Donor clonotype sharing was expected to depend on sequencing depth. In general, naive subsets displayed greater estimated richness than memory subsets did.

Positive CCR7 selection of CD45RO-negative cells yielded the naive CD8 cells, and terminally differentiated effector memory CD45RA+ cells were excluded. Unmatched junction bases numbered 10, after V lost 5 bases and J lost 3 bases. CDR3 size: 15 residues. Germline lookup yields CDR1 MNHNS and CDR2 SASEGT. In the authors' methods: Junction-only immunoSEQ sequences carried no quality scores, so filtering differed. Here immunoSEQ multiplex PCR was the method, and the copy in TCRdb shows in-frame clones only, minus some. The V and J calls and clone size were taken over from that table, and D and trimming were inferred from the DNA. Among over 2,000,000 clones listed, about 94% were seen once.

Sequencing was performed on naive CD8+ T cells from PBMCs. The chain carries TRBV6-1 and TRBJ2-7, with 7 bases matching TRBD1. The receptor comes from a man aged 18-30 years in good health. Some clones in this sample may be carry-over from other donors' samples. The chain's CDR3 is CASSSTGVWFYEQYF. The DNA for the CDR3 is TGTGCCAGCAGTTCTACAGGGGTTTGGTTCTACGAGCAGTACTTC.